A single sample gave rise to the 25 T cell receptor beta chains below, sequenced in a study of CD8+ T cells in alopecia areata. Following extraction, RNA underwent reverse transcription to cDNA, which served as the sequencing template. Assay used: immunoSEQ multiplex PCR; TCRdb lists only in-frame clones, some missing. The sample yields 200,000 to 300,000 clones, without any singletons. On the basis of CD4, CD8alpha, NKG2D, NKG2ACE and other markers, pooled cutaneous lymph node cells were sorted. Sequences were obtained from CD4+ T cells sorted from a lymph node. The receptors shown here come from a C3H/HeJ mouse with alopecia areata. This line is of MHC haplotype H2-k.

In this sample, this clone turned up a few times. Each gene name is a mouse one. The missing CDR3 end, 3 residues past where the read stops, is filled in from the germline J gene. Other DNA sequences in this specimen translate into the identical CDR3. The chain recombines TRBV19 with TRBJ1-6; D is perhaps TRBD1 (5 bases). TRBJ1-6 is an ORF, and what it does is uncertain. CDR1 is FNHDT and CDR2 is SITEND in the germline V gene (reference sequence). The CDR3 runs 14 residues. The V gene lost 4 bases and the J gene lost 1 base, with 6 bases spanning the gap. CDR3 sequence reads: CASSRQSYNSPLYF. The covered CDR3 bases are TGTGCCAGCAGTCGACAGTCCTATAATTCGCCC.

Points on this clone: The gene names here belong to mouse. The read comes to an end 4 residues before the CDR3 does, leaving the germline J gene to fill in the end. This chain links TRBV19 with TRBJ2-2; 10 bases line up with TRBD1. Unmatched junction bases numbered 2, after V lost 5 bases and J lost 4 bases. The germline V gene has CDR1 FNHDT and CDR2 SITEND (reference sequence). The CDR3 has 14 amino acids. The CDR3 reads CASRGQGTTGQLYF. Partial CDR3 DNA: TGTGCCAGCAGGGGACAGGGGACCACCGGG.

With regard to this clone: Gene and germline names: mouse. The read comes to an end 3 residues before the CDR3 does, leaving the germline J gene to fill in the end. The chain joins TRBV19 to TRBJ1-6; the match to TRBD1 covers 9 bases. TRBJ1-6 is an ORF for which the function is uncertain. The germline CDR1 and CDR2 sequences are FNHDT and SITEND (reference sequence). Trimming removed 4 bases from V and 6 bases from J; junction bases left unmatched: 2. The CDR3 is 14 amino acids. The chain's CDR3 is CASSRQGVNSPLYF. CDR3 bases read: TGTGCCAGCAGTCGACAGGGGGTTAATTCGCCC.

Turning to this clone: Genes and germline are mouse. The read terminates 4 residues before the CDR3 end, so the remaining end is supplied by the germline J gene. The chain combines TRBV14 with TRBJ2-1; D might be TRBD2 (6 bases). Germline V CDR1 and CDR2: SGHDT, FRDEAV. The CDR3 is 15 residues long. V lost 0 bases to trimming and J lost 2 bases, with 9 bases between them. Here the CDR3 reads CASSFYRDYYAEQFF. The CDR3 DNA, read in part, is TGTGCCAGCAGTTTCTATCGGGACTACTATGCT.

This clone was counted between two and nine times. All gene names here are mouse names. The CDR3 end falls 4 residues outside the read, so it is completed with the germline J gene. The genes are TRBV3 and TRBJ2-5; TRBD1 might be the D (6 bases). Germline V lookup: CDR1 SNHLY, CDR2 FYNGKV (reference sequence). The CDR3 loop spans 14 amino acids. Trimming shortened V by 1 base and J by 2 bases, and 7 bases separated the two germline ends. CDR3 DNA (partial): TGTGCCAGCAGCTTAGGGGACATCCAAGAC. It translates to CASSLGDIQD. The entire CDR3 protein is CASSLGDIQDTQYF.

The sample holds a few counts of this clone. Germline and genes here are mouse. The CDR3 end lies 4 residues beyond the end of the read and is filled in from the germline J gene. The rearrangement joins TRBV13-1 to TRBJ2-2, with 8 positions matching TRBD1. Germline CDR1 NSHNY, CDR2 SYGAGN. CDR3 size: 14 residues. CDR3 DNA (partial): TGTGCCAGCAGTGATGCAGGGGGCGACGGG. Protein product: CASSDAGGDG. The entire CDR3 protein reads CASSDAGGDGQLYF.

This clone has only a few counts. Here the gene names and germline are mouse. The read stops 4 residues short of the end of the CDR3; the missing end is completed from the germline J gene. The V call is TRBV1, the J call TRBJ2-5, with D perhaps TRBD1 (5 bases). The ends were cut back, 1 base at V and 1 base at J, with 6 bases in the middle. CDR1 is NSQYPW and CDR2 is LRSPGD in the germline V gene (reference sequence). This CDR3 spans 14 amino acids. CDR3 DNA (partial): TGCACCTGCAGTGCAGGGACACACCAAGAC. Residues: CTCSAGTHQD. The whole CDR3 protein is CTCSAGTHQDTQYF.

In this sample, this clone turned up many times. The gene symbols are mouse symbols. The read falls 4 residues short of the CDR3 end, and the missing part is taken from the germline J gene. Within the sample, other DNA sequences also encode this same CDR3. The chain links TRBV1 to TRBJ2-3, with D perhaps matching TRBD2 (6 bases). The CDR3 length is 15 residues. V dropped 3 bases and J dropped 0 bases, with 10 bases sitting between them. Germline CDR1 is NSQYPW and CDR2 is LRSPGD (reference sequence). The CDR3 DNA, read in part, is TGCACCTGCAGTGCCGGGACTACTAGTGCAGAA. This gives the protein CTCSAGTTSAE. The full CDR3 sequence reads CTCSAGTTSAETLYF.

This clone was seen ten or more times. Gene names denote mouse genes. The DNA ends 4 residues before the CDR3 does, and the rest of the CDR3 is filled in from the germline J gene. The sample contains more than one DNA sequence encoding this CDR3. The V and J genes are TRBV19 and TRBJ2-1; 9 nucleotides agree with TRBD1. CDR1 FNHDT and CDR2 SITEND come from the germline V gene (reference sequence). The J segment lost 3 bases and the V segment lost 0 bases, leaving 1 base of the junction unmatched. The CDR3 sequence is 15 residues long. The chain's CDR3 is CASSIGTGVYAEQFF. The DNA read from the CDR3 is TGTGCCAGCAGTATAGGGACAGGGGTCTATGCT.

This clone was observed a few times. Mouse gene names and germline throughout. The sequence runs out 4 residues before the end of the CDR3; the remainder is reconstructed from the germline J gene. Other DNA sequences from this sample encode an identical CDR3 as well. The V call is TRBV19, the J call TRBJ2-1; 7 bases are shared with TRBD2. Germline lookup yields CDR1 FNHDT and CDR2 SITEND (reference sequence). This CDR3 is 14 amino acids long. With V trimmed by 2 bases and J by 4 bases, 3 bases remained unmatched. The CDR3 loop is CASSIRGGYAEQFF. The CDR3 DNA, read in part, is TGTGCCAGCAGTATCCGGGGGGGGTATGCT.

Regarding this clone: Gene names denote mouse genes. Coverage ceases 4 residues before the CDR3 finishes, and the germline J gene fills in the end. This rearrangement joins TRBV19 to TRBJ2-3; 8 bases line up with TRBD2. The CDR3 length is 13 residues. V was clipped by 7 bases and J by 4 bases; unmatched bases: 5. CDR1 is FNHDT and CDR2 is SITEND in the germline V gene (reference sequence). The CDR3 here is CASEGGRTETLYF. CDR3 DNA (partial): TGTGCCAGCGAGGGGGGGCGGACAGAA.

On this clone itself: Mouse names are used for the genes. Sequencing ends 4 residues short of the CDR3 end; the germline J gene provides the rest. Other nucleotide sequences from this sample produce the same CDR3. This rearrangement joins TRBV13-3 to TRBJ2-3; D remains unclear. This CDR3 is 13 amino acids long. Per germline, CDR1 NNHDY and CDR2 SYVADS. Trimming took 3 bases from V and 0 from J, leaving 5 bases between them. The sequenced part of the CDR3 DNA is TGTGCCAGCAGTGCCACTAGTGCAGAA. Translated, it gives CASSATSAE. From start to end, the CDR3 is CASSATSAETLYF.

This clone was detected a few times. Germline and genes here are mouse. The read terminates 3 residues ahead of where the CDR3 ends, so the germline J gene completes it. The V gene is TRBV14, the J gene TRBJ1-6, with 8 nucleotides matching TRBD1. TRBJ1-6 is designated an ORF whose function remains uncertain. V lost 4 bases to trimming and J lost 7 bases; unmatched junction nucleotides: 1. CDR1 SGHDT and CDR2 FRDEAV come from the germline V gene. The CDR3 has 13 amino acids. The part of the CDR3 DNA that was read is TGTGCCAGCAGTACAGGGGGAAATTCGCCC. Amino acids: CASSTGGNSP. The CDR3 in its entirety is CASSTGGNSPLYF.

Remarks on this clone: The germline and genes are mouse ones. The read halts 3 residues ahead of the CDR3 end, with the missing end drawn from the germline J gene. The V and J genes are TRBV13-2 and TRBJ1-6; D is undetermined. TRBJ1-6 is an ORF; its function is uncertain. The V and J ends lost 5 bases and 0 bases respectively, with 9 bases between them. Per germline, CDR1 NNHNN and CDR2 SYGAGS (reference sequence). The CDR3 runs 15 residues. Partial CDR3 DNA: TGTGCCAGCGGGATGACACTTTCCTATAATTCGCCC. Translation gives CASGMTLSYNSP. The complete CDR3 protein is CASGMTLSYNSPLYF.

Concerning this clone itself: Germline and genes: mouse. The read ends 4 residues shy of where the CDR3 ends; the end is completed using the germline J gene. The chain combines TRBV17 with TRBJ2-7, with a possible D match to TRBD1 (6 bases). Trimming took off 1 base at V and 3 bases at J, with 7 bases between the two ends. From germline, CDR1 is MNHDT and CDR2 YYDKIL. This CDR3 contains 13 residues. Incomplete CDR3 DNA: TGTGCTAGCAGTAGAGGCAGGGGCTAT. Amino acids: CASSRGRGY. The full CDR3 protein reads CASSRGRGYEQYF. The full variable domain, with the rest looked up from reference TRBV17 and TRBJ2-7, is DTTVKQNPRYKLARVGKPVNLICSQTMNHDTMYWYQKKPNQAPKLLLFYYDKILNREADTFEKFQSSRPNNSFCSLYIGSAGLEYSAMYLCASSRGRGYEQYFGPGTRLTVL.

This clone was counted a few times. Gene names and germline match the mouse. The read terminates 4 residues before the CDR3 end, so the remaining end is supplied by the germline J gene. The sample carries other DNA sequences with the same CDR3. The V gene is TRBV13-2, the J gene TRBJ2-1, with 9 bases identical to TRBD2. Trimming removed 5 bases from V and 1 base from J; junction bases left unmatched: 1. CDR3 length: 14 amino acids. Germline-derived CDR1 and CDR2 are NNHNN and SYGAGS (reference sequence). Partial CDR3 DNA: TGTGCCAGCGGGGACTGGGGAAACTATGCT. Translating gives CASGDWGNYA. The entire CDR3 protein reads CASGDWGNYAEQFF.

This clone was counted a few times. The germline and genes are mouse ones. The observed sequence ends 4 residues before the CDR3 terminus, with the missing tail filled in from the germline J gene. The rearrangement joins TRBV1 to TRBJ2-3, with 10 bases fitting TRBD2. The ends lost 2 bases at V and 1 base at J; junction bases unmatched: 3. The CDR3 covers 16 residues. Looked up from germline, CDR1 is NSQYPW and CDR2 is LRSPGD (reference sequence). Partial CDR3 DNA: TGCACCTGCAGTGCACTGGGGGGGCTGGGTGCAGAA. This encodes CTCSALGGLGAE. Given in full, the CDR3 is CTCSALGGLGAETLYF.

As for this clone: Any gene name here is a mouse gene name. The sequence runs out 4 residues before the end of the CDR3; the remainder is reconstructed from the germline J gene. J is TRBJ1-1 and V is TRBV13-1, with a possible D match to TRBD1 (6 bases). The ends were cut back, 1 base at V and 0 bases at J, with 10 bases in the middle. CDR1 is NSHNY and CDR2 is SYGAGN in the germline V gene. The CDR3 runs 15 residues. The CDR3 loop is CASSDPGTTNTEVFF. The CDR3 DNA, read in part, is TGTGCCAGCAGTGATCCCGGGACAACAAACACA.

To note about this clone: The genes and germline here are from mouse. From the germline J gene comes the end of the CDR3, since the read stops 4 residues before it. The rearrangement uses TRBV19 and TRBJ2-7; 8 bases agree with TRBD2. The CDR3 runs 13 residues. Germline trimming cut 2 bases from V and 3 bases from J; bases unmatched to any gene: 1. Germline V lookup: CDR1 FNHDT, CDR2 SITEND (reference sequence). The covered CDR3 bases are TGTGCCAGCAGTATTGGGGGGGACTAT. This translates into CASSIGGDY. The complete CDR3 sequence is CASSIGGDYEQYF.

As to this clone: Gene names are the mouse ones. The observed sequence ends 4 residues before the CDR3 terminus, with the missing tail filled in from the germline J gene. J is TRBJ2-7 and V is TRBV13-1; 10 bases are shared with TRBD2. CDR1 is NSHNY, CDR2 SYGAGN, per germline. J was trimmed by 3 bases and V by 5 bases; bases with no gene match: 5. The CDR3 has 14 amino acids. Incomplete CDR3 DNA: TGTGCCAGCAGCCACCGGGACTGGGGCTAT. It codes for CASSHRDWGY. The whole CDR3 sequence reads CASSHRDWGYEQYF.

This clone was seen only a few times. The gene names given are mouse names. The sequence runs out 4 residues before the end of the CDR3; the remainder is reconstructed from the germline J gene. The sample has other DNA sequences that encode this CDR3 too. The gene calls are TRBV19 and TRBJ2-4, with TRBD2 as a possible D gene (7 bases). The CDR3 loop spans 16 amino acids. The ends were cut back, 0 bases at V and 0 bases at J, with 11 bases in the middle. Germline loops: CDR1 FNHDT, CDR2 SITEND (reference sequence). This CDR3 is CASSIVGGGSQNTLYF. The CDR3 DNA, read in part, is TGTGCCAGCAGTATAGTAGGGGGGGGTAGTCAAAAC.

There are a few counts of this clone. Mouse gene names apply. Read coverage stops 4 residues before the CDR3 terminus; the germline J gene supplies the remainder. The gene calls are TRBV1 and TRBJ2-5; D possibly corresponds to TRBD1 (6 bases). The CDR3 runs 15 residues. Germline V gene lookup returns CDR1 NSQYPW and CDR2 LRSPGD (reference sequence). The CDR3 protein is CTCSADLQGRDTQYF. The DNA read from the CDR3 is TGCACCTGCAGTGCAGATCTCCAGGGGAGGGAC.

With respect to this clone: Genes and germline are mouse. The CDR3 is cut off 4 residues early in the read; its end comes from the germline J gene. V gene TRBV31 combines with J gene TRBJ2-3; 10 bases align to TRBD1. V trimming: 3 bases; J trimming: 1 base; junction bases outside the gene matches: 1. The germline V gene has CDR1 GKSSPN and CDR2 SITVG. CDR3 length equals 14 residues. This CDR3 reads CAWRGTGGAETLYF. The sequenced part of the CDR3 DNA is TGTGCCTGGAGGGGGACAGGGGGTGCAGAA.

This clone turned up a few times. The gene names given are mouse names. From the germline J gene comes the end of the CDR3, since the read stops 4 residues before it. The genes are TRBV1 and TRBJ2-2; the match to TRBD1 covers 10 bases. The CDR3 has 17 residues. CDR1 is NSQYPW, CDR2 LRSPGD, per germline (reference sequence). V gave up 3 bases and J gave up 0 bases; unmatched junction bases: 4. The CDR3 region is CTCSAVTGGSNTGQLYF. The sequenced CDR3 bases are TGCACCTGCAGTGCCGTGACAGGGGGCTCAAACACCGGG.

On this clone itself: Genes here carry mouse names. From the germline J gene comes the end of the CDR3, since the read stops 4 residues before it. The chain recombines TRBV14 with TRBJ2-5, with TRBD2 as a possible D gene (5 bases). The CDR3 contains 12 residues. Germline values: CDR1 SGHDT, CDR2 FRDEAV. The CDR3 bases that were read are TGTGCCAGCAGCCAACTGGAAGAC. This gives the protein CASSQLED. The entire CDR3 protein is CASSQLEDTQYF. Based on the CDR3 plus reference TRBV14 and TRBJ2-5, the full variable domain is EAGVTQSPRYAVLQEGQAVSFWCDPISGHDTLYWYQQPRDQGPQLLVYFRDEAVIDNSQLPSDRFSAVRPKGTNSTLKIQSAKQGDTATYLCASSQLEDTQYFGPGTRLLVL.